What follows are 6 T cell receptor beta chains derived from one specimen sequenced in a study of blood T cell repertoires in COVID-19. Produced via immunoSEQ multiplex PCR; TCRdb's table is partial and in-frame only. The sample lists hundreds of thousands of clones, 70% to 90% seen once, with approximately 14% in the top ten. Sequencing used peripheral blood. The receptors derive from a woman in her 70s with COVID-19, enrolled during active disease.

The V and J genes are TRBV3-1 (or the pseudogene TRBV3-2) and TRBJ2-7; no reliable D call. This CDR3 spans 12 amino acids. The germline gives CDR1 LGHDT, CDR2 YNNKEL (reference sequence). Trimming took 4 bases from V and 2 from J, leaving 6 bases between them. The DNA for the CDR3 is TGTGCCAGCAGCCGCCTAGCCTACGAGCAGTACTTC. Protein: CASSRLAYEQYF.

The chain recombines TRBV28 with TRBJ1-5; unclear D gene. Germline V gene lookup returns CDR1 MDHEN and CDR2 SYDVKM. This CDR3 spans 15 amino acids. The germline V and J ends were trimmed by 2 bases and 2 bases, with 10 bases remaining between them. The chain's CDR3 is CASSLPPSGNQPQHF. The DNA for the CDR3 is TGTGCCAGCAGTTTACCCCCAAGCGGCAATCAGCCCCAGCATTTT.

The rearrangement links TRBV27 to TRBJ1-1; D is possibly TRBD1 (5 bases). The CDR3 extends over 14 amino acids. Trimming stripped 5 bases from V and 1 base from J, with 11 bases between. Looked up from germline, CDR1 is MNHEY and CDR2 is SMNVEV (reference sequence). The DNA of the CDR3 is TGTGCCAGCAGTCCAGGGACTCAGAACACTGAAGCTTTCTTT. This codes for CASSPGTQNTEAFF.

The rearrangement joins TRBV7-2 to TRBJ1-6; D is unresolved. The ends were cut back, 7 bases at V and 2 bases at J, with 6 bases in the middle. The CDR3 runs to 13 residues. Per germline, CDR1 SGHTA and CDR2 FQGNSA. CDR3 sequence (DNA): TGTGCCAGCATGGCAACCTATAATTCACCCCTCCACTTT. Its translation is CASMATYNSPLHF.

The V call is TRBV19, the J call TRBJ1-2, with D uncertain. The CDR3 runs to 13 residues. The germline gives CDR1 LNHDA, CDR2 SQIVND (reference sequence). V was cut by 5 bases and J by 4 bases, with 11 bases left in between. The CDR3 bases are TGTGCCAGTAGTGAAGAGGGATCCTATGGCTACACCTTC. Translation gives CASSEEGSYGYTF.

The chain is built from TRBV5-1 and TRBJ2-1; tentative D call: TRBD1 (6 bases). Germline assignment: CDR1 SGHRS and CDR2 YFSETQ. This CDR3 is 13 amino acids long. V lost 0 bases and J lost 7, with 8 bases in between. DNA for the CDR3: TGCGCCAGCAGCTTGGACAGGGTTAATGAGCAGTTCTTC. Encoded protein: CASSLDRVNEQFF.